Sequencing of this T cell receptor beta chain was carried out in a study of blood T cell repertoires in COVID-19 (dated by TCRdb to the early 2020s). Study-wide context: The collaborator samples originated in the United States, Italy and Spain and spanned the acute and convalescent phases of COVID-19. The material from the prospective study consisted of cDNA or gDNA derived from T cells, B-cell-depleted T cells, or PBMCs. The dataset comprised deeply sampled blood TCRbeta repertoires from subjects exposed to, actively infected with, or recovered from COVID-19. A freely available public database, intended as a resource for researchers studying the immune response to SARS-CoV-2, is where the repertoires were released. Samples were obtained from the ongoing ImmuneRACE study (first 160 participants) and from approximately 1,200 subjects provided by 6 global collaborators. A de-identified subject ID, COVID-19 status, age in years and sex were almost always included in the sample metadata. Where available, HLA class I and class II types were obtained from metadata supplied by the sample provider rather than from assay-based typing. What the authors observed across the whole study: How much clinical and demographic metadata was included differed by source and by participant, and the metadata was provided uncurated.

Concerning this clone: Its antigen is not yet known. Base qualities are not provided; no much larger clone lies one nucleotide away.

The immunoSEQ Assay, a bias-controlled multiplex PCR, was used to amplify TCRbeta CDR3 regions from genomic DNA. The authors processed their data as follows. Nucleated cell counts per sample were estimated from amplification of reference gene primers within the assay. Sequence reads were collapsed and filtered to measure the absolute abundance of every unique TCRbeta CDR3 rearrangement. Productive Simpson clonality was computed per sample as the square root of Simpson's diversity index over productive rearrangements. In TCRdb, the immuneACCESS table is reduced to in-frame sequences with V and J assigned. These tables do not hold every clone; where another copy was compared, an unresolved V gene accounts for under half, and the others remain unexplained. D and trimming come from the DNA, and the V and J calls and clone size come from that table. Recorded for this sample are 68,000 or so clones; 88% of them occurred a single time. The top ten hold 5.5% to 7% of the sample.

The collaborating institutions used their own protocols to collect whole blood in K2EDTA tubes. For TCRbeta analysis, collaborators shipped samples in one of three forms: frozen whole blood, isolated PBMCs, or DNA extracted from either of those sample types. Inclusive of the bounding cysteine and phenylalanine, the CDR3 is 17 residues long. The only DNA kept is the CDR3, 51 bases in frame from the first base. CDR1 and CDR2 were assigned from the germline V gene as KGHSH and LQKENI. The germline V and J ends show losses of 0 bases and 4 bases respectively, and no gene match explains 6 bases of the junction.

The sequenced material came from peripheral blood. This chain joins TRBV18 to TRBJ2-3; TRBD2 matches 11 bases in the middle. This clonotype was obtained from a woman between 65 and 79 years old with acute or convalescent COVID-19. The CDR3: CASSPPTSGGDPDTQYF. The DNA sequence is as follows: TGTGCCAGCTCACCACCAACTAGCGGGGGTGATCCAGATACGCAGTATTTT.